Following are 4 T cell receptor beta chains from one sample sequenced in a study of blood T cell repertoires in COVID-19. Sequencing used immunoSEQ multiplex PCR; TCRdb keeps in-frame clones, though not all of them. The sample lists about 270,000 clones; about 88% were seen once. The sequencing sample was made of PBMCs or T cells enriched from blood (not recorded which). All receptors derive from a woman between 50 and 59 years old who had recovered from COVID-19.

V usage is TRBV4-3 and J usage is TRBJ2-2; 7 nucleotides agree with TRBD1. The V segment lost 4 bases and the J segment 3 bases; nucleotides outside the gene matches: 8. Germline V gene sequence: CDR1 LGHNA, CDR2 YSLEER. The CDR3 covers 16 residues. CDR3 nucleotide sequence: TGCGCCAGCAGCCGCCAGACAGGGTGGGACACCGGGGAGCTGTTTTTT. It specifies CASSRQTGWDTGELFF.

The chain joins TRBV2 to TRBJ1-4; TRBD1 might be the D (6 bases). The CDR3 runs 15 residues. V was shortened by 4 bases and J by 8 bases, with 17 bases between the two germline ends. Per the germline V gene, CDR1 is SNHLY and CDR2 is FYNNEI. Written as DNA, the CDR3 is TGTGCCAGCAGTGGCGGGGGCATGAACGGAGAAAAACTGTTTTTT. Encoded protein: CASSGGGMNGEKLFF.

The V gene is TRBV7-3, the J gene TRBJ2-6, with D perhaps TRBD2 (5 bases). The CDR3 is 17 amino acids. Germline CDR1 reads SGHTA; CDR2 reads FQGTGA. V was clipped by 5 bases and J by 0 bases, with 14 bases between them. The DNA of the CDR3 is TGTGCCAGCAGCCCCGCGTGGAGGACCTCTGGGGCCAACGTCCTGACTTTC. It yields the protein CASSPAWRTSGANVLTF.

The chain uses TRBV12-3 or TRBV12-4 and TRBJ1-1, with D possibly being TRBD1 (6 bases). The CDR3 sequence is 13 residues long. Between the trimmed V and J ends, which lost 6 bases and 1 base, there was a span of 9 bases. The CDR3 loop reads CASSGQQNTEAFF. The CDR3 region has the DNA TGTGCCAGCAGCGGACAGCAGAACACTGAAGCTTTCTTT.